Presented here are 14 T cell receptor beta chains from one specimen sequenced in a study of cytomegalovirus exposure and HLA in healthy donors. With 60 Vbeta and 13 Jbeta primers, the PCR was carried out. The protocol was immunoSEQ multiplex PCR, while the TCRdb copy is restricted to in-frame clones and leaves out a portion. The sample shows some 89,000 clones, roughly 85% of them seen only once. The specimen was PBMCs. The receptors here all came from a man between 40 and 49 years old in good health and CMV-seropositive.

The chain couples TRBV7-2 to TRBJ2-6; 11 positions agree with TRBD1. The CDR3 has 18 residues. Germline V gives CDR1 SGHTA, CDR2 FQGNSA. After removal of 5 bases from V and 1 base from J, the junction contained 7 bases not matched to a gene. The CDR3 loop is CASSAGDRGISGANVLTF. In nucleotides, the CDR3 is TGTGCCAGCAGCGCCGGGGACAGGGGGATTTCTGGGGCCAACGTCCTGACTTTC.

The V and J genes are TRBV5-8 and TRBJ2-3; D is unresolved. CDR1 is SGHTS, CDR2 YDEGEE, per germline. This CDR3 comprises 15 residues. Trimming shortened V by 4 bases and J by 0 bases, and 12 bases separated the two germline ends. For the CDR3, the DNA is TGTGCCAGCAGCCCTCGACTTACTAGCACAGATACGCAGTATTTT. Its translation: CASSPRLTSTDTQYF.

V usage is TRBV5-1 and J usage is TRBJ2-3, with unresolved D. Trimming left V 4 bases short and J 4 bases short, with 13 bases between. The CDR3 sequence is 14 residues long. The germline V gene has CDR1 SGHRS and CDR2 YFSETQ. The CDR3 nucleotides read TGCGCCAGCAGCCTGACTCCCGTGGCAGATACGCAGTATTTT. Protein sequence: CASSLTPVADTQYF.

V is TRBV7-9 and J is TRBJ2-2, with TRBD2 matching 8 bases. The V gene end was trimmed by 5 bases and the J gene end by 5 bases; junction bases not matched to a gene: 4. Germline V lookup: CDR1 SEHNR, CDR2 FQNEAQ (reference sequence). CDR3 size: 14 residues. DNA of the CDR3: TGTGCCAGCAGCCGGCGGGAGGTAACCGGGGAGCTGTTTTTT. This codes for CASSRREVTGELFF.

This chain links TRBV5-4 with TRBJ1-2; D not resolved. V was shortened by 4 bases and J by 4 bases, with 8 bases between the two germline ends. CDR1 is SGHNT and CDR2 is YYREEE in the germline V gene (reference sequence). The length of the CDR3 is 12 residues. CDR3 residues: CASSEWSYGYTF. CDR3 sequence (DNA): TGTGCCAGCAGCGAATGGAGCTATGGCTACACCTTC.

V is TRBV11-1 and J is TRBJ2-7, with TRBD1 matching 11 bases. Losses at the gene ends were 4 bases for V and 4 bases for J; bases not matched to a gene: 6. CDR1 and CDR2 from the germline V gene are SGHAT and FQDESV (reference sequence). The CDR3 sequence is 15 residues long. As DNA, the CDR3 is TGTGCCAGCAGCTCGATTGGGACAGGGGGATACGAGCAGTACTTC. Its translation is CASSSIGTGGYEQYF.

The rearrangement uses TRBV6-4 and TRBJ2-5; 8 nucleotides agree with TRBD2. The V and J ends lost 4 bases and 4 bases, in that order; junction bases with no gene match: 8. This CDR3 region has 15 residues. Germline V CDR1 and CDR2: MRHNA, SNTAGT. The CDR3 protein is CASSAEAGDVETQYF. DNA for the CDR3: TGTGCCAGCAGTGCCGAAGCGGGAGACGTAGAGACCCAGTACTTC.

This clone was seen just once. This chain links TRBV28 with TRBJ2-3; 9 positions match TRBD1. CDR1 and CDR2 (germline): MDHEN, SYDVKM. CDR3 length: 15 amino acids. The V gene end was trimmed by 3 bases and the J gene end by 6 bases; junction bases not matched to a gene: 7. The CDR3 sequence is CASSLTGGIGDTQYF. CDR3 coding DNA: TGTGCCAGCAGTTTGACAGGGGGAATAGGGGATACGCAGTATTTT. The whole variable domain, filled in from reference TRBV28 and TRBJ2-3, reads DVKVTQSSRYLVKRTGEKVFLECVQDMDHENMFWYRQDPGLGLRLIYFSYDVKMKEKGDIPEGYSVSREKKERFSLILESASTNQTSMYLCASSLTGGIGDTQYFGPGTRLTVL.

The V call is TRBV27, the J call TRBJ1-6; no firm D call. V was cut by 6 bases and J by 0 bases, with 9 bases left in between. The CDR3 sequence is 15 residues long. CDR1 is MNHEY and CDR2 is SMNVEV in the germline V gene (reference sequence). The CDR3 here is CASRSPSSYNSPLHF. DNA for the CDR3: TGTGCCAGCAGGTCCCCGAGCTCCTATAATTCACCCCTCCACTTT.

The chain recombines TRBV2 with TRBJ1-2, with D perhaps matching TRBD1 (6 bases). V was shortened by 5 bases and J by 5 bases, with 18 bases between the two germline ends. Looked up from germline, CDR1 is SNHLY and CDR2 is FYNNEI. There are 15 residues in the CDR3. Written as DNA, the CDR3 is TGTGCCAGCAGTACCCGACAGGATCGGGTTTATGGCTACACCTTC. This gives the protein CASSTRQDRVYGYTF.

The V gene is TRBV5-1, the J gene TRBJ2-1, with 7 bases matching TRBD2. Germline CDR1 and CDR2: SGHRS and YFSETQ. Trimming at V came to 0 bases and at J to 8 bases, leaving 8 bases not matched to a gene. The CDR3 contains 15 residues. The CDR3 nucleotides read TGCGCCAGCAGCTTGGTCGGCGGGGGAAGGGATGAGCAGTTCTTC. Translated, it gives CASSLVGGGRDEQFF.

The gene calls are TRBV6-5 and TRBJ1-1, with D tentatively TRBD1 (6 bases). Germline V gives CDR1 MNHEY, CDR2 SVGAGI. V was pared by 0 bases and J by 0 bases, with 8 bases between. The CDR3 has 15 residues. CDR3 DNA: TGTGCCAGCAGTTACTCGACAGGACTGAACACTGAAGCTTTCTTT. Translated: CASSYSTGLNTEAFF.

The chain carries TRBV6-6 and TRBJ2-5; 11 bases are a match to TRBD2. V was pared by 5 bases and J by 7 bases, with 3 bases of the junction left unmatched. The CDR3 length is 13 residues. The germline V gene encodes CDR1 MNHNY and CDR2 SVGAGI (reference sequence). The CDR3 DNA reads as TGTGCCAGCAGTGACACTAGCGGGGGGACCCAGTACTTC. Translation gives CASSDTSGGTQYF.

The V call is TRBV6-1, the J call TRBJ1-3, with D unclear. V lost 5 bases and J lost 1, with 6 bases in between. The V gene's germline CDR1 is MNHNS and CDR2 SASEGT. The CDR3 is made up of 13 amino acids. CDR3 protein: CASSPSSGNTIYF. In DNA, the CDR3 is TGTGCCAGCAGTCCTTCGTCTGGAAACACCATATATTTT.